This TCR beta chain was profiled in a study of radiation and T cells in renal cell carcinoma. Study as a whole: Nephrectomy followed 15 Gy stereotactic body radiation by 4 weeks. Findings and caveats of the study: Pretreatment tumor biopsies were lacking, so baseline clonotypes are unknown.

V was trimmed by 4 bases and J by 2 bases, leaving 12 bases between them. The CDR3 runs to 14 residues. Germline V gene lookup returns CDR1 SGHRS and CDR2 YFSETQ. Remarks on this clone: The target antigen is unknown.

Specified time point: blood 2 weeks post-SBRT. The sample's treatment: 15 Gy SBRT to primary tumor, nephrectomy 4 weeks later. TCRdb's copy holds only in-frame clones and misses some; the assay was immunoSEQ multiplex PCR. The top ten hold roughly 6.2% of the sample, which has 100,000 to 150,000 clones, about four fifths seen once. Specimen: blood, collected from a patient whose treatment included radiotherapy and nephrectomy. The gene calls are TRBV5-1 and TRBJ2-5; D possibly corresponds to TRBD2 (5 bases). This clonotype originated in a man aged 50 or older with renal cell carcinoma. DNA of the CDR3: TGCGCCAGCAGCCTCCGACCGGGGCAAGAGACCCAGTACTTC. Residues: CASSLRPGQETQYF.